Each of the 2 T cell receptor beta chains below was sequenced from the same sample in a study of molecular identifiers for immune sequencing clone quantification. TCRdb fed the PCR reads into MiXCR, producing one record per CDR3 protein. Of just under 650,000 distinct CDR3 sequences in the sample, 15% to 20% were seen once. The sample was naive CD8+ T cells from blood, with Jurkat cell RNA spiked in. As to subset: FACS-sorted CD8+CD4-CCR7+CD45RA+ naive T cells. Receptors were obtained from a human donor in good health. Some libraries in this study had Jurkat cell RNA spiked in.

Ten or more counts support this clonotype. The chain carries TRBV30 and TRBJ2-5; D is possibly TRBD1 (6 bases). CDR1 and CDR2 (germline): GTSNPN, SVGIG (reference sequence). The CDR3 contains 13 residues. The V gene lost 5 bases and the J gene lost 4 bases, with 14 bases spanning the gap. The CDR3 reads CAWGPGAGETQYF. The CDR3 bases are TGTGCCTGGGGCCCAGGGGCTGGAGAGACCCAGTACTTC.

Of note for this clonotype: This could be a read error, since a much larger clone is one nucleotide away. CDR3: CTLTGFRESPYEQYF. CDR3 coding DNA: TGCACCCTAACAGGGTTTCGGGAGTCCCCCTACGAGCAGTACTTC. The chain links TRBV20-1 to TRBJ2-7, with D perhaps given as TRBD1 or TRBD2 (6 bases each). CDR1 is DFQATT and CDR2 is SNEGSKA in the germline V gene (reference sequence). The CDR3 sequence is 15 residues long.